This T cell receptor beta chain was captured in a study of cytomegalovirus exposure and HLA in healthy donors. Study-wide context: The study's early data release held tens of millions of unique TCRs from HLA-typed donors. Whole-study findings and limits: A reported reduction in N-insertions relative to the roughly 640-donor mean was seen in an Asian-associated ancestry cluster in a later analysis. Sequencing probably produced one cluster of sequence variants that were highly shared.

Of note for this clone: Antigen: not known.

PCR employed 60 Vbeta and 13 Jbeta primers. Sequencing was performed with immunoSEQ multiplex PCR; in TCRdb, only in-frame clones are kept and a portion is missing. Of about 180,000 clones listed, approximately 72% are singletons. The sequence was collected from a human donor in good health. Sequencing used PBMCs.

The CDR3 here is CSVDSSGQEGLGQYF. In DNA, the CDR3 is TGCAGCGTGGACTCATCGGGACAGGAGGGGCTAGGGCAGTACTTC. The chain couples TRBV29-1 to TRBJ2-5; 8 bases match TRBD1. This CDR3 has 15 amino acids. The germline V gene encodes CDR1 SQVTM and CDR2 ANQGSEA. Trimming cost V 6 bases and J 11 bases; bases outside gene matches: 20.